This T cell receptor (beta chain) emerged from a study of shared clonotypes between healthy human individuals. Points on this clone: Its target is unknown.

Profiled with immunoSEQ multiplex PCR; TCRdb holds only in-frame clones, not every one. The sample has roughly 2.2 million clones; 80% to 95% are singletons. Study-level points and caveats: The study found about 4.6% of naive CD4 clonotypes shared across a handful of donors. In this cohort, only blood was sampled, and tissue repertoires likely differ.

Looked up from germline, CDR1 is MNHNY and CDR2 is SVGAGI (reference sequence). The CDR3 extends over 14 amino acids. V dropped 0 bases and J dropped 8 bases, with 11 bases sitting between them. Material: naive CD4+ T cells from PBMCs. Subset indicated: CD45RA+ positively selected. This receptor was taken from a young man in good health. Some clones in this sample may be carry-over from other donors' samples. The chain carries TRBV6-6 and TRBJ2-1; D is ambiguous. CDR3 sequence reads: CASSYSIPTDEQFF. The CDR3 coding sequence is TGTGCCAGCAGTTACTCGATCCCAACGGATGAGCAGTTCTTC.